This TCR beta chain was obtained from a study of blood T cell repertoires in COVID-19. Across the study: The United States, Italy and Spain were the sources of the acute and convalescent COVID-19 samples.

CDR1 and CDR2 (germline): MDHEN, SYDVKM. V dropped 2 bases and J dropped 3; count of bases not matched to a gene: 7. The length of the CDR3 is 16 residues. Original handling: Reference gene primer amplification gave nucleated cell count estimates. Method: immunoSEQ multiplex PCR; TCRdb's copy keeps in-frame clones and lacks some. V and J calls and clone size are as listed in that table; D and trimming were resolved from the DNA. The data hold tens of thousands of clones, with around nine tenths observed a single time. Sequencing input: peripheral blood. This clonotype originated in a man between 65 and 80 years old with active or convalescent COVID-19. The V call is TRBV28, the J call TRBJ1-5; 7 bases align to TRBD1. CDR3 sequence (DNA): TGTGCCAGCAGTTTACCGAGGGGACAGAACAATCAGCCCCAGCATTTT. Its protein is CASSLPRGQNNQPQHF.